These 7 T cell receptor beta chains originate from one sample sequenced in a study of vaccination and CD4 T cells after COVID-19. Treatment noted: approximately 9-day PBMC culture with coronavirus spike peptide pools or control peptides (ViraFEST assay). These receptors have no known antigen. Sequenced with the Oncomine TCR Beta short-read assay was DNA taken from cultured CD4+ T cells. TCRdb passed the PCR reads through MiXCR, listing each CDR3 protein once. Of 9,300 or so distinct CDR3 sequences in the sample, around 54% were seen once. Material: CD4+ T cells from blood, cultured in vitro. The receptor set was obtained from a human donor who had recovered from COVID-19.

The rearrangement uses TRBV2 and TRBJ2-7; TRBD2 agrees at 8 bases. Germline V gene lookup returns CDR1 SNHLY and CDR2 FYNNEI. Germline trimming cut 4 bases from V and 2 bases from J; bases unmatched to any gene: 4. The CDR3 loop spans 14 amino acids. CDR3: CASSVSGGAYEQYF. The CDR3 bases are TGTGCCAGCAGTGTGTCGGGAGGGGCCTACGAGCAGTACTTC.

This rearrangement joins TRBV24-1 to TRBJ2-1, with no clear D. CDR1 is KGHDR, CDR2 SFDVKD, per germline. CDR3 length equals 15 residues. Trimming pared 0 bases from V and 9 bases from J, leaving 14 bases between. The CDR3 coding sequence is TGTGCCACCAGTGATTTGAGTAGAGGTAGGCTTGAGCAGTTCTTC. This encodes CATSDLSRGRLEQFF.

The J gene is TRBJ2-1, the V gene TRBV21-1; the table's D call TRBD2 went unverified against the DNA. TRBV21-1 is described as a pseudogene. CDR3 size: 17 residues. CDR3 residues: CASSKPSWSRADNEQFF. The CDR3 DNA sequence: TGTGCCAGCAGCAAACCTTCTTGGTCTCGGGCCGACAATGAGCAGTTCTTC.

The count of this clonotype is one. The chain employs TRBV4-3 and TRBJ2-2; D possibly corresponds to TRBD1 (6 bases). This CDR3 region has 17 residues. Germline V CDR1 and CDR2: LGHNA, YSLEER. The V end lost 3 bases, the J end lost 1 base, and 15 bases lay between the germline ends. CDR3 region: CASSQEPGHRNTGELFF. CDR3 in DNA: TGCGCCAGCAGCCAGGAACCGGGACACAGGAACACCGGGGAGCTGTTTTTT.

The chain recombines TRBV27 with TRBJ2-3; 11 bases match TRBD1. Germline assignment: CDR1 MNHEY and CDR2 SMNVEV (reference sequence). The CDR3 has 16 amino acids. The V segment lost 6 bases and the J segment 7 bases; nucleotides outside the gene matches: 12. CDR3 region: CASRDLRTGGVYTQYF. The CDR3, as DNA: TGTGCCAGCAGGGACCTAAGGACAGGGGGCGTATATACGCAGTATTTT.

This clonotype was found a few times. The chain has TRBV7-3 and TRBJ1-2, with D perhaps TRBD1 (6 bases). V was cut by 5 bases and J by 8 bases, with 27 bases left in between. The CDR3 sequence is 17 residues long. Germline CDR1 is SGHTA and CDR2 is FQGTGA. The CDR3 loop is CASSPFGGPDRGSGYTF. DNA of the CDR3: TGTGCCAGCAGCCCGTTTGGGGGGCCAGATAGGGGCAGCGGCTACACCTTC.

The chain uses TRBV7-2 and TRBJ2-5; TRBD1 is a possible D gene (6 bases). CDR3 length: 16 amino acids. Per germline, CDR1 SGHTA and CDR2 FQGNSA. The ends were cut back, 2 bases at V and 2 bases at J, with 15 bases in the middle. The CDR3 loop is CASSLSYPDRQETQYF. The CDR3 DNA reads TGTGCCAGCAGCTTAAGTTACCCGGACAGACAAGAGACCCAGTACTTC.